This T cell receptor (beta chain) was sequenced for a study of T cell repertoires in cytomegalovirus infection. As for the study in general: Well-studied HLA-B-restricted CMV epitopes were used in the study alongside recently identified HLA-C-restricted ones.

This clonotype was observed a few times. Its antigen is still unknown. CDR1 is SGHTA, CDR2 FQGNSA, per germline. Trimming left V 5 bases short and J 4 bases short, with 19 bases between. The CDR3 extends over 16 amino acids. One entry per CDR3 protein results from TCRdb running MiXCR on the reads. The sample consists of about half a million distinct CDR3 sequences, 33% of them appearing once. The chain employs TRBV7-2 and TRBJ2-3; D is possibly TRBD2 (5 bases). The sequencing used cultured PBMCs, collected from culture after CMV antigen stimulation. The TCR originated in a human donor in good health (CMV status not recorded). Some clones in this sample may be carry-over from other donors' samples. The CDR3 nucleotides are TGTGCCAGCAGCCCCTCGCCGGGGAGCCTGGCAGATACGCAGTATTTT. Protein product: CASSPSPGSLADTQYF.